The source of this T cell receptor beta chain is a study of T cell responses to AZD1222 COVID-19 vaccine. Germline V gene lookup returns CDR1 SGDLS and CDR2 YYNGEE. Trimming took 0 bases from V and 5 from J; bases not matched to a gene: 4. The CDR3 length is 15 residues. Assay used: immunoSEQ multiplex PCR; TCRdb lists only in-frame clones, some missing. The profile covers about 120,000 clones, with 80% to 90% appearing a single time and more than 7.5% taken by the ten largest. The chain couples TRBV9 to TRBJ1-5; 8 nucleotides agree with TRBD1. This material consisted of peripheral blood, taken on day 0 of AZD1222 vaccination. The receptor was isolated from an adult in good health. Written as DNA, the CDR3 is TGTGCCAGCAGCGTAGAGGGACAGGTTTATCAGCCCCAGCATTTT. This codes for CASSVEGQVYQPQHF.